This T cell receptor (beta chain) is drawn from a study of T cells in Graves' hyperthyroidism and ophthalmopathy (dated by TCRdb to between 2018 and 2020). About the investigation overall: Peripheral blood samples were taken at the time of initial diagnosis, prior to any treatment. To identify TCR V-J signatures that set the groups apart, the researchers used a discovery cohort of 100 patients, made up of 43 with Graves' ophthalmopathy and approximately 57 with stable Graves' hyperthyroidism. Whether ophthalmopathy could be predicted prospectively was tested in an independent validation cohort made up of roughly 19 hyperthyroidism patients plus 17 patients who later progressed to ophthalmopathy. The approximately 90 discovery patients were divided at random into training and test sets in a 7:3 ratio. In addition, the study compared T-cell repertoires in thyroid tissue and in blood from several Graves' hyperthyroidism patients. After blood sampling, hyperthyroidism patients were treated with methimazole at a starting dose of 30 mg daily, and ophthalmopathy patients were treated with high-dose intravenous methylprednisolone. The paper reports TCR Vbeta CDR3 sequencing of more than 120 peripheral blood samples: 40 to 45 ophthalmopathy, under 85 hyperthyroidism and around 17 progressor patients.

A patient counted as having stable Graves' hyperthyroidism if no progression to ophthalmopathy occurred over 18 months of follow-up. The hyperthyroidism patients were between 18 and 65 years old and newly diagnosed, with a disease duration of less than 2 months. Patients with uncontrolled infections, other autoimmune diseases, pregnancy or lactation were excluded. Diagnoses relied on clinical symptoms, serum thyroxine and TRAb, thyroid ultrasound and orbital computed tomography. PBMCs were isolated from more than 9 ml of fresh peripheral blood by Ficoll-Paque density gradient centrifugation. Total RNA was extracted using Trizol reagent, and RNA quality was assessed on an Agilent 2100 Bioanalyzer. Reading the germline V gene gives CDR1 SGHRS and CDR2 YFSETQ. From cysteine to phenylalanine, the CDR3 is 15 amino acids long. Only CDR3 DNA is held: 45 bases, read in frame from base 1. V loses 0 bases of germline sequence and J loses 1 base, and the interval between the two ends is 10 bases.

This clonotype has a count of ten or more. Its antigen is unknown. The sample holds no much larger clone one base away, and base qualities are not on file. The TCR beta CDR3 regions were amplified from the RNA transcripts. For the first round of RT-PCR on the TCR CDR3, the HTBI primer set was used together with the Qiagen OneStep RT-PCR kit. A second multiplex PCR round built the libraries, followed by size selection and purification. Paired-end sequencing of the libraries was performed with 100 bp reads on an Illumina HiSeq2000. Processing in the source paper ran as follows. SOAPnuke was used to process the raw data, with reads discarded if the reads contained adapters or uncalled bases, had a mean Phred below 15, or lacked an exact constant-primer or identifier match. High-quality paired reads were merged with COPE v1.2.5, and unique nucleotide sequences were defined as clonotypes. MiTCR v1.1 was used to align clonotypes to the IMGT TRBV, TRBD and TRBJ reference segments. Analysis was restricted to V-J combinations with a frequency above 0.0001, which covered 98% to 99.2% of repertoires. The TCS score was defined as F50 (clonal expansion) divided by E x V (chaos), with BLOSUM62-based TCRdist calculated between CDR3 peptides within each V-J. Welch's t-statistics and random forest reduced several hundred V-J features to around 14, which were used in a naive Bayes classifier (R e1071). TCRdb reanalyzed the raw reads on its own, using fastp at Q25 for trimming and MiXCR for clone calling, and kept in-frame beta chains. CDR3 protein sequences are deduplicated, and each keeps its most common genes and DNA. TCRdb, not the authors, supplied the V and J calls. In this sample the table shows hundreds of thousands of distinct CDR3 sequences, 20% to 25% of which occur a single time. The ten top clones hold around four fifths of the sample.

General study outcomes and caveats: In validation, progression to ophthalmopathy was predicted by the model with approximately 67% sensitivity and just over 72% specificity, a median of about 6 months before onset. In cross-validation, a model built on a 13 V-J signature told ophthalmopathy apart from stable hyperthyroidism with 85% to 90% sensitivity and around 83% specificity, and in testing the same model reached 80%/75%. Blood samples also contained most of the expanded thyroid clonotypes (frequency above 0.001), which suggests that blood repertoires may reflect thyroid immune responses. No statistical method was used to fix the sample size in advance, and group allocation was not hidden from the investigators.

Sequencing used blood. The chain links TRBV5-1 with TRBJ2-5; no D gene is confidently identified. This receptor was obtained from a man aged 45-65 years with Graves' hyperthyroidism. The nucleotides are TGCGCCAGCAGCTTGGCACGCCCGAGCCAAGAGACCCAGTACTTC. The resulting protein is CASSLARPSQETQYF.